This T cell receptor (beta chain) was recovered during a study of blood T cell repertoires in COVID-19. Study background: In each case, the material was cDNA or gDNA derived from T cells, B-cell-depleted T cells, or PBMCs.

Clones were read by immunoSEQ multiplex PCR, and TCRdb kept only the in-frame ones, dropping some. Seen here are 120,000 or so clones, about 85% observed once, and the top ten hold over 7%. The sequence was obtained from a human donor in a cohort sampled during active COVID-19. Sequences were obtained from peripheral blood.

CDR3 loop: CASSGQGNYGYTF. In DNA, the CDR3 is TGCGCCAGCAGTGGACAGGGCAACTATGGCTACACCTTC. V usage is TRBV10-1 and J usage is TRBJ1-2; 7 bases line up with TRBD1. The V gene's germline CDR1 is WNHNN and CDR2 SYGVQD (reference sequence). The J segment lost 2 bases and the V segment lost 4 bases, leaving 1 base of the junction unmatched. This CDR3 spans 13 amino acids.